Listed below are T cell receptor beta chains from one sample, sequenced in a study of cytomegalovirus exposure and HLA in healthy donors. The method was immunoSEQ multiplex PCR; TCRdb's version includes in-frame clones alone and lacks a portion of them. The data contain under 150,000 clones, 50% to 65% of them seen just once; the ten biggest clones take up more than 8%. The specimen sequenced was PBMCs. These receptors were obtained from a woman aged 40-49 years in good health and CMV-seropositive. The CDR3 runs from the conserved cysteine through the conserved F or W. The D gene is left open where the match is weak. Size is stated for part of the rows, as once, few or many counts, or as a class when the clone is expanded.

d_call: -
j_call: TRBJ1-5
clone_size: -
v_call: TRBV7-2
cdr3_aa: CASSQTRGSNQPQHF
cdr3_nt: TGTGCCAGCAGTCAGACCAGGGGAAGCAATCAGCCCCAGCATTTT

d_call: -
j_call: TRBJ2-7
clone_size: -
v_call: TRBV7-9
cdr3_aa: CASSPAGSNYEQYF
cdr3_nt: TGTGCCAGCAGCCCTGCCGGGTCCAACTACGAGCAGTACTTC

d_call: TRBD2
j_call: TRBJ2-5
clone_size: -
v_call: TRBV6-1
cdr3_aa: CASSEAVLLAGKQETQYF
cdr3_nt: TGTGCCAGCAGTGAAGCGGTTTTATTAGCGGGAAAACAAGAGACCCAGTACTTC

d_call: TRBD2
j_call: TRBJ2-7
clone_size: -
v_call: TRBV4-3
cdr3_aa: CASSQRGLAGGNEQYF
cdr3_nt: TGCGCCAGCAGCCAGAGGGGACTAGCGGGAGGAAACGAGCAGTACTTC

d_call: -
j_call: TRBJ2-5
clone_size: -
v_call: TRBV9
cdr3_aa: CASSMRGGETQYF
cdr3_nt: TGTGCCAGCAGCATGCGAGGAGGTGAGACCCAGTACTTC

d_call: -
j_call: TRBJ2-3
clone_size: -
v_call: TRBV28
cdr3_aa: CASSFFTPYTQYF
cdr3_nt: TGTGCCAGCAGTTTTTTTACACCGTATACGCAGTATTTT

d_call: -
j_call: TRBJ2-5
clone_size: -
v_call: TRBV7-6
cdr3_aa: CASSERLLGETQYF
cdr3_nt: TGTGCCAGCAGCGAGAGACTACTCGGGGAGACCCAGTACTTC

d_call: -
j_call: TRBJ2-1
clone_size: -
v_call: TRBV11-3
cdr3_aa: CASSSGLYNEQFF
cdr3_nt: TGTGCCAGCAGCTCGGGACTTTACAATGAGCAGTTCTTC

d_call: TRBD1
j_call: TRBJ2-7
clone_size: -
v_call: TRBV25-1
cdr3_aa: CASSDWTGTSYEQYF
cdr3_nt: TGTGCCAGCAGTGATTGGACAGGGACCTCCTACGAGCAGTACTTC

d_call: TRBD1
j_call: TRBJ2-5
clone_size: once
v_call: TRBV9
cdr3_aa: CASSPWDRTETQYF
cdr3_nt: TGTGCCAGCAGCCCTTGGGACAGAACAGAGACCCAGTACTTC

d_call: -
j_call: TRBJ2-1
clone_size: -
v_call: TRBV9
cdr3_aa: CASSAPSTGEQFF
cdr3_nt: TGTGCCAGCAGCGCCCCTAGTACGGGTGAGCAGTTCTTC

d_call: -
j_call: TRBJ2-7
clone_size: -
v_call: TRBV7-7
cdr3_aa: CASSPPREGAHIDEQYF
cdr3_nt: TGTGCTAGCAGCCCTCCCCGGGAGGGGGCGCATATAGACGAGCAGTACTTC

d_call: TRBD1
j_call: TRBJ1-2
clone_size: few
v_call: TRBV4-2
cdr3_aa: CASSQERDRGLNGYTF
cdr3_nt: TGTGCCAGCAGCCAAGAGCGGGACAGGGGGCTAAATGGCTACACCTTC

d_call: TRBD1
j_call: TRBJ2-5
clone_size: -
v_call: TRBV19
cdr3_aa: CASSIYRGTQTQYF
cdr3_nt: TGTGCCAGTAGTATTTACAGGGGCACCCAGACCCAGTACTTC

d_call: -
j_call: TRBJ2-1
clone_size: -
v_call: TRBV15
cdr3_aa: CATSRDTGLNEQFF
cdr3_nt: TGTGCCACCAGCAGAGATACGGGTCTCAATGAGCAGTTCTTC

d_call: TRBD2
j_call: TRBJ2-7
clone_size: -
v_call: TRBV4-2
cdr3_aa: CASSHQWVSGSYEQYF
cdr3_nt: TGTGCCAGCAGCCACCAGTGGGTTAGCGGGAGCTACGAGCAGTACTTC

d_call: TRBD1
j_call: TRBJ1-5
clone_size: -
v_call: TRBV5-6
cdr3_aa: CASSYRGFRNQPQHF
cdr3_nt: TGTGCCAGCAGCTACAGGGGTTTTCGTAATCAGCCCCAGCATTTT

d_call: TRBD2
j_call: TRBJ2-2
clone_size: -
v_call: TRBV7-2
cdr3_aa: CASSSLAGAWGGELFF
cdr3_nt: TGTGCCAGCAGCTCCTTAGCGGGAGCATGGGGCGGGGAGCTGTTTTTT

d_call: TRBD2
j_call: TRBJ2-7
clone_size: -
v_call: TRBV29-1
cdr3_aa: CSVSAGTSREQYF
cdr3_nt: TGCAGCGTTTCGGCCGGGACTAGCCGCGAGCAGTACTTC

d_call: -
j_call: TRBJ2-7
clone_size: -
v_call: TRBV4-3
cdr3_aa: CASSQATRVSYEQYF
cdr3_nt: TGCGCCAGCAGCCAAGCGACTCGCGTGTCCTACGAGCAGTACTTC

d_call: TRBD2
j_call: TRBJ2-3
clone_size: -
v_call: TRBV28
cdr3_aa: CASSLLPGLAGGLRKVTDTQYF
cdr3_nt: TGTGCCAGCAGTTTACTCCCCGGACTAGCGGGAGGGCTAAGGAAGGTCACAGATACGCAGTATTTT

d_call: -
j_call: TRBJ2-7
clone_size: -
v_call: TRBV20-1
cdr3_aa: CSARRGNEQYF
cdr3_nt: TGCAGTGCTAGGCGGGGAAACGAGCAGTACTTC

d_call: TRBD1
j_call: TRBJ1-2
clone_size: -
v_call: TRBV2
cdr3_aa: CANFMDRNNYGYTF
cdr3_nt: TGTGCCAACTTCATGGACAGGAATAACTATGGCTACACCTTC

d_call: -
j_call: TRBJ2-2
clone_size: -
v_call: TRBV6-5
cdr3_aa: CASTPETGNTGELFF
cdr3_nt: TGTGCCAGCACCCCGGAGACAGGGAACACCGGGGAGCTGTTTTTT

d_call: -
j_call: TRBJ2-4
clone_size: once
v_call: TRBV7-2
cdr3_aa: CASSLVASGLAKNIQYF
cdr3_nt: TGTGCCAGCAGCTTAGTAGCGAGCGGTCTAGCCAAAAACATTCAGTACTTC